The sequence of this TCR beta chain was determined in a study of blood T cell repertoires in COVID-19. Study as a whole: Both acute and convalescent COVID-19 samples were obtained from the United States, Italy and Spain.

Patients of the Seattle cohort, enrolled during active infection, were followed longitudinally. This CDR3 is 14 amino acids long. Trimming removed 4 bases at V and 8 bases at J, with 18 bases between. Germline CDR1 reads SGHRS; CDR2 reads YFSETQ. Original data processing: By means of reference gene primer amplification, nucleated cell counts were estimated. Sequencing was performed with immunoSEQ multiplex PCR; in TCRdb, only in-frame clones are kept and a portion is missing. V and J calls and clone size are given by that table; D and trimming were obtained from the DNA. The sample gives over 250,000 clones, 86% of which show up once; less than 15% is in the top ten.

The sequenced sample was peripheral blood. The origin of this receptor is a woman aged 70 to 79 with COVID-19, enrolled during active disease. The chain couples TRBV5-1 to TRBJ1-2; D is unresolved. CDR3 sequence: CASSQVRADDGYTF. The CDR3 bases are TGCGCCAGCAGCCAGGTGCGGGCAGATGACGGCTACACCTTC.